Listed below are T cell receptor beta chains from one sample, sequenced in a study of T cells in Graves' hyperthyroidism and ophthalmopathy. TCRdb passed the multiplex PCR reads through MiXCR, listing each CDR3 protein once. The repertoire holds 280,000 or so distinct CDR3 sequences, with less than 30% as singletons. The sequencing sample was made of blood. These receptors all come from a middle-aged man with Graves' hyperthyroidism that later progressed to Graves' ophthalmopathy. CDR3s include the opening cysteine and the closing phenylalanine or tryptophan.

v_call cdr3_aa
TRBV24-1 CATGDGGPDYGYTF
TRBV16 CASSQDGDGRVTYGYTF
TRBV12-3/TRBV12-4 CASSIQQGSGETQYF
TRBV15 CATSREPASNQPQHF
TRBV3-1 CASSLITGPSYEQYF
TRBV5-1 CATSGQRITNEKLFF
TRBV10-3 CAISVVSRGQETQYF
TRBV30 CAWGLGTEAFF
TRBV5-1 CASSPQTPGSYGYTF
TRBV5-1 CASSLGETDTIYF
TRBV12-3/TRBV12-4 CASSSGRPNTGELFF
TRBV28 CASTPGGQPQHF
TRBV12-3/TRBV12-4 CASSFGGRQEQYF
TRBV6-1 CASIAYYEQYF
TRBV20-1 CSAARGQGEALF
TRBV11-1 CASSFGTESSYEQYF
TRBV20-1 CSARAPGKASYEQYF
TRBV15 CATSIISTGAWDGYTF
TRBV6-1 CASTADRGHNTEAFF
TRBV4-1 CASSQVTGSYEQYF
TRBV6-1 CASSPGTGGSWGAFF
TRBV11-1 CASSLKQGRSGANVLTF
TRBV19 CASSITENSGANVLTF
TRBV5-1 CASRRTLGGETQYF
TRBV12-3/TRBV12-4 CASSFGQPPSYEQYF
TRBV5-8 CASSFRGLVNTIYF
TRBV6-1 CASSPTGGRETQYF
TRBV7-3 CASSFVGQGSGQPQHF
TRBV28 CATSLQINTEAFF
TRBV6-1 CASSEAHGSSSYEQYF